These 8 T cell receptor beta chains originate from one sample sequenced in a study of vaccination and CD4 T cells after COVID-19. Cultured CD4+ T cell DNA was sequenced using the Oncomine TCR Beta short-read assay. TCRdb redid the calling of the PCR reads with MiXCR, one entry per CDR3 protein. The sample holds more than 12,000 distinct CDR3 sequences, about 55% seen once. No cognate antigen is known for these TCRs. Noted treatment: 10-day PBMC culture with coronavirus spike peptide pools or control peptides (ViraFEST assay). Sequencing used CD4+ T cells from blood, cultured in vitro, obtained before SARS-CoV-2 vaccination. The receptors were gathered from a human donor who had recovered from COVID-19.

The J gene is TRBJ1-3, the V gene TRBV7-2, with D possibly TRBD1 on 5 matching bases. V lost 2 bases to trimming and J lost 3 bases, with 11 bases between them. Looked up from germline, CDR1 is SGHTA and CDR2 is FQGNSA. The CDR3 loop spans 15 amino acids. Here the CDR3 reads CASSLPQGDGNTIYF. CDR3 DNA: TGTGCCAGCAGCTTACCGCAAGGGGATGGAAACACCATATATTTT. Using reference TRBV7-2 and TRBJ1-3 for the parts outside the CDR3, the full variable domain is GAGVSQSPSNKVTEKGKDVELRCDPISGHTALYWYRQSLGQGLEFLIYFQGNSAPDKSGLPSDRFSAERTGGSVSTLTIQRTQQEDSAVYLCASSLPQGDGNTIYFGEGSWLTVV.

The chain is built from TRBV30 and TRBJ2-7; 10 nucleotides agree with TRBD1. The germline gives CDR1 GTSNPN, CDR2 SVGIG (reference sequence). This CDR3 is 14 amino acids long. V shed 5 bases, J shed 2 bases, and the junction held 6 bases outside the gene matches. CDR3 sequence reads: CAWEPGQGTYEQYF. The DNA for the CDR3 is TGTGCCTGGGAACCGGGACAGGGGACCTACGAGCAGTACTTC.

The chain joins TRBV7-2 to TRBJ1-5; TRBD1 matches at 9 bases. CDR3 length: 15 amino acids. V shed 5 bases, J shed 4 bases, and the junction held 6 bases outside the gene matches. CDR1 and CDR2 (germline): SGHTA, FQGNSA. The CDR3 coding sequence is TGTGCCAGCAGCGCGGGACAGGGAGAGAATCAGCCCCAGCATTTT. It is translated as CASSAGQGENQPQHF.

The chain links TRBV28 to TRBJ2-6; D might be TRBD1 (6 bases). The CDR3 covers 16 residues. The ends were cut back, 6 bases at V and 1 base at J, with 13 bases in the middle. Looked up from germline, CDR1 is MDHEN and CDR2 is SYDVKM. In DNA form, the CDR3 reads TGTGCCAGCAGGAACAGGGTTAGGTCTGGGGCCAACGTCCTGACTTTC. It specifies CASRNRVRSGANVLTF.

This chain uses TRBV11-2 with TRBJ1-1; 8 nucleotides line up with TRBD1. V trimming: 5 bases; J trimming: 1 base; junction bases outside the gene matches: 9. Germline V lookup: CDR1 SGHAT, CDR2 FQNNGV. There are 16 residues in the CDR3. This CDR3 is CASSQTGTGSNTEAFF. In nucleotides, the CDR3 is TGTGCCAGCAGCCAAACCGGGACAGGATCGAACACTGAAGCTTTCTTT.

This chain joins TRBV25-1 and TRBJ2-3; no clear D gene. Trimming stripped 5 bases from V and 0 bases from J, with 12 bases between. Germline-derived CDR1 and CDR2 are MGHDK and SYGVNS. CDR3 length: 15 residues. As DNA, the CDR3 is TGTGCCAGCAGTTCGGTGGGGTCGAGCACAGATACGCAGTATTTT. Its translation is CASSSVGSSTDTQYF.

The chain combines TRBV10-3 with TRBJ2-7, with TRBD2 matching over 12 bases. The CDR3 is 15 amino acids. The germline V gene has CDR1 ENHRY and CDR2 SYGVKD. V lost 10 bases, J lost 4 bases, and 11 bases stayed unmatched. The CDR3 loop is CATRTGTSGFYEQYF. CDR3 coding DNA: TGTGCCACGCGTACCGGGACTAGCGGGTTTTACGAGCAGTACTTC.

The chain joins TRBV7-2 to TRBJ1-2; D is unclear. This CDR3 region has 14 residues. Germline values: CDR1 SGHTA, CDR2 FQGNSA. V lost 1 base to trimming and J lost 5 bases, with 11 bases between them. The CDR3 DNA reads TGTGCCAGCAGCTTAGAAGGGCTGAATTATGGCTACACCTTC. Protein: CASSLEGLNYGYTF. Variable domain in full (rest from reference TRBV7-2 and TRBJ1-2): GAGVSQSPSNKVTEKGKDVELRCDPISGHTALYWYRQSLGQGLEFLIYFQGNSAPDKSGLPSDRFSAERTGGSVSTLTIQRTQQEDSAVYLCASSLEGLNYGYTFGSGTRLTVV.